The clone carrying this T cell receptor (beta chain) was recorded only once. Its antigen remains unidentified. The sample belongs to a study of T cells in Graves' hyperthyroidism and ophthalmopathy. Study-level results: Researchers found most expanded thyroid clonotypes above 0.001 in blood as well.

Germline loops: CDR1 DFQATT, CDR2 SNEGSKA (reference sequence). This CDR3 has 10 residues. Trimming cost V 6 bases and J 8 bases, with 7 bases left between them. Amplified TCR beta CDR3 regions derived from RNA transcripts. Using the HTBI primer set, a first-round RT-PCR was run on the TCR CDR3. TCRdb reprocessed the multiplex PCR reads with MiXCR, giving one entry per CDR3 protein. In the table there are about 37,000 distinct CDR3 sequences, about 47% of which are singletons. Individuals with ophthalmopathy presented a Clinical Activity Score of at least 3, a NOSPECS grade of at least 4 and a duration under 3 months. Uncontrolled infection, other autoimmune disease, pregnancy or lactation barred patients from enrollment. Extraction of PBMCs used 10 ml of fresh peripheral blood.

The sample was blood. The chain links TRBV20-1 to TRBJ2-2; D is perhaps TRBD1 (6 bases). The source is a man aged 35 to 55 with Graves' ophthalmopathy. CDR3 DNA: TGCAGTGCAGGGACAGGGGAGCTGTTTTTT. As protein: CSAGTGELFF.